Listed below are T cell receptor beta chains from one sample, sequenced in a study of T cells in Graves' hyperthyroidism and ophthalmopathy. Each CDR3 protein gets one entry after TCRdb re-called the multiplex PCR reads with MiXCR. The sample lists around 570,000 distinct CDR3 sequences, 20% seen once, with 47% in the top ten. Specimen: blood. The receptor set was obtained from a man in his forties or fifties with Graves' ophthalmopathy. CDR3s include the opening cysteine and the closing phenylalanine or tryptophan. A D gene is named only where the DNA matches it firmly. Clone size is given for some rows only: seen once, a few or many times, or a class if the clone is expanded.

J gene,D gene,clone size,V gene,CDR3 protein,CDR3 DNA
TRBJ1-1,.,.,TRBV10-3,CAISEPGARNTEAFF,TGTGCCATCAGTGAGCCCGGGGCGCGGAATACTGAAGCTTTCTTT
TRBJ2-1,.,.,TRBV11-2,CASCLWLEAYNEQFF,TGTGCCAGCTGCCTGTGGTTGGAAGCCTACAATGAGCAGTTCTTC
TRBJ1-1,.,few,TRBV7-8,CASSYYRGPGAGETEAFF,TGTGCCAGCAGCTATTATCGAGGCCCGGGAGCCGGGGAGACTGAAGCTTTCTTT
TRBJ1-1,.,.,TRBV7-9,CASSSQWSLVNTEAFF,TGTGCCAGCAGCTCCCAGTGGTCCCTAGTGAACACTGAAGCTTTCTTT
TRBJ2-7,.,.,TRBV29-1,CSVILSSSSYEQYF,TGCAGCGTAATACTGTCGAGTTCCTCCTACGAGCAGTACTTC
TRBJ2-5,.,.,TRBV11-1,CASSPPAGHQETQYF,TGTGCCAGCAGCCCACCAGCGGGCCACCAAGAGACCCAGTACTTC
TRBJ2-1,.,.,TRBV5-1,CASRVDPGAYYEQFF,TGCGCCAGCAGAGTGGATCCAGGGGCCTACTATGAGCAGTTCTTC
TRBJ1-1,TRBD1,once,TRBV9,CASSDRDRVYTEAFF,TGTGCCAGCAGCGACCGGGACAGGGTCTACACTGAAGCTTTCTTT
TRBJ1-3,.,.,TRBV2,CASRNDPGDYSGNTIYF,TGTGCCAGCAGAAACGATCCAGGGGATTACTCTGGAAACACCATATATTTT
TRBJ2-3,.,many,TRBV20-1,CSARGPASTDTQYF,TGCAGTGCTAGAGGCCCTGCGAGCACAGATACGCAGTATTTT
TRBJ1-5,TRBD1,.,TRBV6-2/TRBV6-3,CASSYSTGGVQPQHF,TGTGCCAGCAGTTACTCTACAGGGGGCGTTCAGCCCCAGCATTTT
TRBJ1-3,.,.,TRBV2,CASTPGVGLNTIYF,TGTGCCAGCACACCGGGCGTGGGACTCAACACCATATATTTT
TRBJ2-3,.,.,TRBV24-1,CATSAPGQDTQYF,TGTGCCACCAGTGCTCCGGGACAAGATACGCAGTATTTT
TRBJ2-3,.,many,TRBV20-1,CSARAFSAPTDTQYF,TGCAGTGCTAGGGCCTTTAGCGCACCCACAGATACGCAGTATTTT
TRBJ2-7,.,many,TRBV28,CASSLGGQGPPYEQYF,TGTGCCAGCAGTTTAGGGGGGCAGGGGCCTCCCTACGAGCAGTACTTC
TRBJ2-5,TRBD2,.,TRBV7-8,CASSLGQTSGELNQETQYF,TGTGCCAGCAGCTTAGGACAGACTAGCGGAGAATTAAACCAAGAGACCCAGTACTTC
TRBJ2-3,TRBD1,many,TRBV28,CASSFSTGTGVDTQYF,TGTGCCAGCAGTTTCTCGACCGGGACAGGGGTAGATACGCAGTATTTT
TRBJ2-5,TRBD2,.,TRBV9,CASSESVAGGGETQYF,TGTGCCAGCAGCGAATCAGTAGCGGGAGGAGGTGAGACCCAGTACTTC
TRBJ2-1,TRBD2,.,TRBV7-3,CASSRAGSLGNEQFF,TGTGCCAGCAGCCGAGCGGGAAGTCTGGGGAATGAGCAGTTCTTC
TRBJ2-1,.,.,TRBV20-1,CSALREGRGGHEQFF,TGCAGTGCTTTAAGGGAGGGCAGGGGTGGGCATGAGCAGTTCTTC
TRBJ2-7,.,.,TRBV11-2,CASSPNYPSYEQYF,TGTGCCAGCAGCCCAAATTACCCCTCCTACGAGCAGTACTTC
TRBJ2-1,.,many,TRBV11-1,CASSLEPGPYNEQFF,TGTGCCAGCAGCTTAGAACCGGGACCCTACAATGAGCAGTTCTTC
TRBJ2-1,.,.,TRBV9,CASSQNDNEQFF,TGTGCCAGCTCCCAAAACGACAATGAGCAGTTCTTC
TRBJ2-1,TRBD1,.,TRBV5-1,CASRRDQGAQNDEQFF,TGCGCCAGCAGACGTGATCAGGGGGCTCAGAACGATGAGCAGTTCTTC
TRBJ2-5,.,few,TRBV7-9,CASSFVLGRVLPKETQYF,TGTGCCAGCAGCTTTGTTTTAGGCAGGGTGCTCCCAAAAGAGACCCAGTACTTC
TRBJ1-4,TRBD1,.,TRBV29-1,CSVFGAGGPTNEKLFF,TGCAGCGTTTTTGGGGCAGGGGGACCAACTAATGAAAAACTGTTTTTT
TRBJ1-1,.,many,TRBV20-1,CSARGLGESEAFF,TGCAGTGCTAGGGGCCTAGGGGAATCTGAAGCTTTCTTT
TRBJ1-1,.,many,TRBV30,CAWSVGVEAFF,TGTGCCTGGAGTGTCGGGGTTGAAGCTTTCTTT
TRBJ2-1,TRBD2,few,TRBV15,CATSTRALAGGYNEQFF,TGTGCCACCAGCACCCGGGCCCTAGCGGGAGGGTACAATGAGCAGTTCTTC
TRBJ2-5,.,few,TRBV7-9,CASSPTGTKKTQYF,TGTGCCAGCAGCCCGACGGGGACCAAGAAGACCCAGTACTTC
TRBJ1-2,.,many,TRBV7-2,CASSLGRADGYTF,TGTGCCAGCAGCTTAGGCAGGGCGGATGGCTACACCTTC
TRBJ2-7,.,.,TRBV27,CAARDTASYEQYF,TGTGCCGCCCGGGACACCGCCTCCTACGAGCAGTACTTC
TRBJ2-3,TRBD2,many,TRBV2,CASSEVFGGDHTDTQYF,TGTGCCAGCAGTGAAGTCTTCGGGGGGGATCACACAGATACGCAGTATTTT
TRBJ2-3,TRBD2,few,TRBV7-2,CASTRLGAGYTDTQYF,TGTGCCAGCACCCGATTGGGAGCGGGGTACACAGATACGCAGTATTTT
TRBJ1-5,.,.,TRBV10-3,CAISDPGRNQPQHF,TGTGCCATCAGTGACCCAGGGAGAAATCAGCCCCAGCATTTT
TRBJ2-2,.,few,TRBV12-3/TRBV12-4,CASSWSSSGSGTGELFF,TGTGCCAGCAGTTGGAGTAGTTCAGGGTCGGGCACCGGGGAGCTGTTTTTT
TRBJ2-5,TRBD1,.,TRBV5-1,CASSQGQVGQETQYF,TGCGCCAGCAGCCAAGGACAGGTTGGACAAGAGACCCAGTACTTC
TRBJ1-1,.,.,TRBV5-4,CASSTEQGRYTEAFF,TGTGCCAGCAGCACAGAACAGGGTAGGTACACTGAAGCTTTCTTT
TRBJ2-1,TRBD2,many,TRBV2,CASAGLAGPYNEQFF,TGTGCCAGCGCTGGACTAGCGGGACCCTACAATGAGCAGTTCTTC
TRBJ2-1,.,many,TRBV28,CASNPWGSEQFF,TGTGCCAGCAACCCGTGGGGTAGTGAGCAGTTCTTC
TRBJ1-2,.,.,TRBV7-2,CASSLGPPGRGINYGYTF,TGTGCCAGCAGCTTAGGCCCCCCCGGCAGGGGTATCAACTATGGCTACACCTTC
TRBJ2-1,TRBD1,.,TRBV19,CASSIPTGTGGNEQFF,TGTGCCAGTAGTATACCAACCGGGACAGGGGGGAATGAGCAGTTCTTC